Following are 13 T cell receptor beta chains from one sample sequenced in a study of cytomegalovirus exposure and HLA in healthy donors. The PCR ran on 60 Vbeta and 13 Jbeta primers. Sequencing was performed with immunoSEQ multiplex PCR; in TCRdb, only in-frame clones are kept and a portion is missing. The sample contains about 100,000 clones, about 80% of which appear only once. The sequenced sample consisted of PBMCs. These TCRs come from a woman aged 18 to 35 in good health and CMV-seropositive.

In regard to this clone: Other DNA sequences in this sample translate to the same CDR3. This sequence joins TRBV25-1 and TRBJ2-5, with TRBD2 as a possible D gene (6 bases). The V gene's germline CDR1 is MGHDK and CDR2 SYGVNS. Trimming pared 2 bases from V and 5 bases from J, leaving 12 bases between. CDR3 length: 14 residues. The CDR3 loop is CASSERGGRETQYF. CDR3 coding DNA: TGTGCCAGCAGTGAAAGGGGAGGAAGGGAGACCCAGTACTTC. The variable domain in full, completed from reference TRBV25-1 and TRBJ2-5, reads EADIYQTPRYLVIGTGKKITLECSQTMGHDKMYWYQQDPGMELHLIHYSYGVNSTEKGDLSSESTVSRIRTEHFPLTLESARPSHTSQYLCASSERGGRETQYFGPGTRLLVL.

V usage is TRBV9 and J usage is TRBJ1-5; D is uncertain. Germline V gene sequence: CDR1 SGDLS, CDR2 YYNGEE. The CDR3 length is 14 residues. V lost 3 bases and J lost 7, with 14 bases in between. CDR3 residues: CASSGGVAGQPQHF. CDR3 nucleotides: TGTGCCAGCAGCGGTGGTGTGGCGGGGCAGCCCCAGCATTTT.

About this clone itself: In the same sample, other DNA sequences code for this CDR3. The CDR3 nucleotides are TGTGCCAGCATGGGAGGATACGAGCAGTACTTC. This gives the protein CASMGGYEQYF. J is TRBJ2-7 and V is TRBV2; maybe TRBD2 (6 bases). The V and J ends lost 7 bases and 4 bases respectively, with 8 bases between them. The CDR3 is made up of 11 amino acids. The V gene's germline CDR1 is SNHLY and CDR2 FYNNEI.

The chain carries TRBV2 and TRBJ1-1; 10 bases map to TRBD1. The CDR3 consists of 16 residues. In germline, CDR1 is SNHLY, CDR2 FYNNEI. V lost 3 bases, J lost 4 bases, and 8 bases stayed unmatched. The CDR3 here is CASSEGTGTGATEAFF. The CDR3 DNA reads as TGTGCCAGCAGTGAGGGCACCGGGACAGGGGCCACTGAAGCTTTCTTT.

The rearrangement joins TRBV18 to TRBJ1-5; 7 nucleotides agree with TRBD1. The CDR3 is made up of 15 amino acids. Germline values: CDR1 KGHSH, CDR2 LQKENI. The J segment lost 6 bases and the V segment lost 4 bases, leaving 9 bases of the junction unmatched. The CDR3 DNA sequence: TGTGCCAGCTCACTCCAACAGGGGATCGGTCAGCCCCAGCATTTT. This sequence encodes CASSLQQGIGQPQHF.

This chain joins TRBV7-3 and TRBJ2-2, with 8 bases that match TRBD1. The trim removed 10 bases at V and 5 bases at J, leaving 9 bases unmatched. The CDR3 consists of 14 residues. Germline assignment: CDR1 SGHTA and CDR2 FQGTGA. In nucleotides, the CDR3 is TGTGCCACCGATCCGACAGGGGCTACCGGGGAGCTGTTTTTT. This encodes CATDPTGATGELFF.

This sequence joins TRBV25-1 and TRBJ2-3; D possibly corresponds to TRBD1 (5 bases). This CDR3 comprises 16 residues. V was pared by 3 bases and J by 4 bases, with 17 bases between. Germline lookup yields CDR1 MGHDK and CDR2 SYGVNS. CDR3 protein: CASSDSQGPRPDTQYF. As DNA, the CDR3 is TGTGCCAGCAGTGATTCCCAGGGTCCTCGTCCAGATACGCAGTATTTT.

This clone was counted a few times. V is TRBV30 and J is TRBJ2-6; 7 bases match TRBD1. The CDR3 runs to 18 residues. V trimming: 0 bases; J trimming: 0 bases; junction bases outside the gene matches: 8. CDR1 and CDR2 (germline): GTSNPN, SVGIG (reference sequence). The CDR3, as DNA: TGTGCCTGGAGTGTACGAGGGACAGACCGCTCTGGGGCCAACGTCCTGACTTTC. This translates into CAWSVRGTDRSGANVLTF.

This clone appeared a single time. The V and J genes are TRBV7-9 and TRBJ1-2; D call uncertain. The V end was cut by 0 bases, the J end by 0 bases, with 11 bases between. CDR1 and CDR2 from the germline V gene are SEHNR and FQNEAQ (reference sequence). The CDR3 loop spans 16 amino acids. CDR3 sequence: CASSLAREDPNYGYTF. The CDR3 DNA follows: TGTGCCAGCAGCTTAGCGCGCGAGGATCCTAACTATGGCTACACCTTC.

In this sample, this clone turned up a few times. The CDR3 here is CASGPRGTNEKLFF. CDR3 DNA: TGTGCCAGCGGTCCCAGGGGGACTAATGAAAAACTGTTTTTT. The chain carries TRBV9 and TRBJ1-4; 7 bases line up with TRBD1. V was clipped by 7 bases and J by 2 bases; unmatched bases: 5. The CDR3 runs to 14 residues. Germline V gives CDR1 SGDLS, CDR2 YYNGEE. Drawing the rest from reference TRBV9 and TRBJ1-4, the complete variable domain is DSGVTQTPKHLITATGQRVTLRCSPRSGDLSVYWYQQSLDQGLQFLIQYYNGEERAKGNILERFSAQQFPDLHSELNLSSLELGDSALYFCASGPRGTNEKLFFGSGTQLSVL.

This clone was seen once. The chain has TRBV30 and TRBJ2-1; 8 nucleotides line up with TRBD2. The germline gives CDR1 GTSNPN, CDR2 SVGIG (reference sequence). The CDR3 runs to 16 residues. V lost 0 bases to trimming and J lost 2 bases; unmatched junction nucleotides: 6. CDR3 protein: CAWSVLAGGPYNEQFF. The DNA of the CDR3 is TGTGCCTGGAGTGTACTGGCGGGAGGTCCCTACAATGAGCAGTTCTTC.

V usage is TRBV7-9 and J usage is TRBJ1-2; possible D gene TRBD1, 6 bases. CDR1 is SEHNR, CDR2 FQNEAQ, per germline (reference sequence). CDR3 size: 13 residues. Between the trimmed V and J ends, which lost 3 bases and 3 bases, there was a span of 8 bases. The CDR3 region has the DNA TGTGCCAGCAGCTTGGCAGGGGACTATGGCTACACCTTC. Its translation is CASSLAGDYGYTF.

The V and J genes are TRBV5-1 and TRBJ2-3; TRBD2 aligns across 8 bases. This CDR3 has 15 residues. The J segment lost 0 bases and the V segment lost 3 bases, leaving 3 bases of the junction unmatched. Germline lookup yields CDR1 SGHRS and CDR2 YFSETQ. The CDR3 sequence is CASSSWTSSTDTQYF. CDR3 bases: TGCGCCAGCAGCTCTTGGACTAGCAGCACAGATACGCAGTATTTT.